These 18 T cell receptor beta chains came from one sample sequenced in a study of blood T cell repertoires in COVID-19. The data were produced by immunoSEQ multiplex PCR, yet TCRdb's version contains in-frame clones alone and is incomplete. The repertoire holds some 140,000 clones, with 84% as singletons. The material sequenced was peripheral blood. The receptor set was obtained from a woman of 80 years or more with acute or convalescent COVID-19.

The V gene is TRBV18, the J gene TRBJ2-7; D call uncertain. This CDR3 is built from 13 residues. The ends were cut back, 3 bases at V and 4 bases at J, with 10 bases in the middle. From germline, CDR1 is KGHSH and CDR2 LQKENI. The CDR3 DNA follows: TGTGCCAGCTCACCCTATCTTTCTTACGAGCAGTACTTC. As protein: CASSPYLSYEQYF.

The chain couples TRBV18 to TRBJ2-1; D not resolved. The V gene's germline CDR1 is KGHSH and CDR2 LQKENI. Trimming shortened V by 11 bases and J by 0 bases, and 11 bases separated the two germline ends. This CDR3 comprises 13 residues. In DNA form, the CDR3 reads TGTGCCGGCACTACGAGCTCCTACAATGAGCAGTTCTTC. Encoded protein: CAGTTSSYNEQFF.

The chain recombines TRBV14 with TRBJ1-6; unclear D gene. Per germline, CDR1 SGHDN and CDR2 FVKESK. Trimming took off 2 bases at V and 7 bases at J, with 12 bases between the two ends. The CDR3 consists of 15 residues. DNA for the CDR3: TGTGCCAGCAGCCAAACTAACCGGCTAAATTCACCCCTCCACTTT. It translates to CASSQTNRLNSPLHF.

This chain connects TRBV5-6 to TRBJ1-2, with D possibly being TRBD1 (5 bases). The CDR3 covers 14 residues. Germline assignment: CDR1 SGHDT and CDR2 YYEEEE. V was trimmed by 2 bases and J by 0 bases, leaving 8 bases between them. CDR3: CASSFARANYGYTF. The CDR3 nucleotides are TGTGCCAGCAGCTTTGCCAGGGCTAACTATGGCTACACCTTC.

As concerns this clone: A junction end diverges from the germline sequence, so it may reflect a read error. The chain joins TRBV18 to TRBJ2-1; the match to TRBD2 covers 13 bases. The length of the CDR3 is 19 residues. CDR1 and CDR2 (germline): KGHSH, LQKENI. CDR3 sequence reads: CASSPRLTSGGSSYNEQFF. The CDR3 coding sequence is TGTGCCAGCTCTCCACGGCTGACTAGCGGGGGGTCCTCCTACAATGAGCAGTTCTTC.

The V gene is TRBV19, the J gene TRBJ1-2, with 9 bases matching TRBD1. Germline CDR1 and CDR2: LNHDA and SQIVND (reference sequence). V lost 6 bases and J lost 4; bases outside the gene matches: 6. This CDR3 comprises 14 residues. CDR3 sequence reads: CASRGQGGIYGYTF. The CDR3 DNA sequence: TGTGCCAGTAGGGGACAGGGAGGAATCTATGGCTACACCTTC.

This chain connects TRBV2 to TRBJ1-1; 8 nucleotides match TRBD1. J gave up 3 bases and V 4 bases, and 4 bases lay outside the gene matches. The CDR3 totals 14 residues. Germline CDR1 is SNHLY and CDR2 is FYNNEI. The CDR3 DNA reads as TGTGCCAGCAGTGTAACGACAGGGGACACTGAAGCTTTCTTT. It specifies CASSVTTGDTEAFF.

CDR3 residues: CASSELRGYGYTF. CDR3 in DNA: TGTGCCAGCAGTGAATTAAGGGGTTATGGCTACACCTTC. The chain combines TRBV25-1 with TRBJ1-2; D is possibly TRBD1 (5 bases). V lost 1 base, J lost 5 bases, and 8 bases lay in between. The CDR3 contains 13 residues. The germline gives CDR1 MGHDK, CDR2 SYGVNS.

The CDR3 loop is CASSPQQGDGAFF. The CDR3 DNA is TGCGCCAGCAGCCCTCAACAGGGGGATGGAGCTTTCTTT. This chain links TRBV5-1 with TRBJ1-1; the match to TRBD1 covers 8 bases. CDR3 length equals 13 residues. J was trimmed by 10 bases and V by 4 bases; bases with no gene match: 9. Germline V gene sequence: CDR1 SGHRS, CDR2 YFSETQ. The full variable domain, rest sourced from reference TRBV5-1 and TRBJ1-1, is KAGVTQTPRYLIKTRGQQVTLSCSPISGHRSVSWYQQTPGQGLQFLFEYFSETQRNKGNFPGRFSGRQFSNSRSEMNVSTLELGDSALYLCASSPQQGDGAFFGQGTRLTVV.

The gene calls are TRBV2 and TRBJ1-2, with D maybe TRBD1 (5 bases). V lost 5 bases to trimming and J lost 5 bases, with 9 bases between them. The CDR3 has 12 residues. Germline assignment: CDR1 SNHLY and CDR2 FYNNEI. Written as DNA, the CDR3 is TGTGCCAGCAGTATACAGGAGTATGGCTACACCTTC. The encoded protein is CASSIQEYGYTF.

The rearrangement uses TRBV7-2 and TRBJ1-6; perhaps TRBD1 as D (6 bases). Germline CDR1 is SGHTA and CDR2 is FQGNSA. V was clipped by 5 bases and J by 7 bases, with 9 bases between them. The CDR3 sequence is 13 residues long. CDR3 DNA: TGTGCCAGCAGCGGGGGCCCAAATTCACCCCTCCACTTT. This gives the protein CASSGGPNSPLHF.

CDR3 protein: CASSLAGHLSGANVLTF. DNA for the CDR3: TGTGCCAGCAGTTTAGCAGGACATCTCTCTGGGGCCAACGTCCTGACTTTC. This sequence joins TRBV27 and TRBJ2-6; D may be TRBD1 (5 bases). V dropped 2 bases and J dropped 0 bases, with 11 bases sitting between them. The V gene's germline CDR1 is MNHEY and CDR2 SMNVEV (reference sequence). CDR3 length: 17 residues.

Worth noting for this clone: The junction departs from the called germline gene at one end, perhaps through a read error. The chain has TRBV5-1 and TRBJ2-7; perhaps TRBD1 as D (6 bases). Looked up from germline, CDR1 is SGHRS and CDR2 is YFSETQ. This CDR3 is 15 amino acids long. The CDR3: CASSQRPGDLAVKTF. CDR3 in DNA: TGCGCCAGCAGTCAGCGGCCAGGGGATTTGGCGGTAAAAACCTTC.

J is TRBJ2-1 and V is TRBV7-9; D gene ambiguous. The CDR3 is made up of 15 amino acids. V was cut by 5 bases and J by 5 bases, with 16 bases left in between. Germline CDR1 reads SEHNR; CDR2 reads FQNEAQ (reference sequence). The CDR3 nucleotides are TGTGCCAGCAGCCTCCCCCGTCGACTGAACAATGAGCAGTTCTTC. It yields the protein CASSLPRRLNNEQFF. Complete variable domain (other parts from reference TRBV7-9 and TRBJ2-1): DTGVSQNPRHKITKRGQNVTFRCDPISEHNRLYWYRQTLGQGPEFLTYFQNEAQLEKSRLLSDRFSAERPKGSFSTLEIQRTEQGDSAMYLCASSLPRRLNNEQFFGPGTRLTVL.

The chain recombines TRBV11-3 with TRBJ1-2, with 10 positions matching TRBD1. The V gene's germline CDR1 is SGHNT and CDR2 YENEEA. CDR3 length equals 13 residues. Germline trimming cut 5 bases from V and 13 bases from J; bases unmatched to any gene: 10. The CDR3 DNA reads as TGTGCCAGCAGCCTAGCCGGGACAGGGGCCACCACCTTC. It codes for CASSLAGTGATTF.

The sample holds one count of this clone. The DNA of the CDR3 is TGTGCCAGCAGCCCCCCGGGGGTTGGCACAGATACGCAGTATTTT. This encodes CASSPPGVGTDTQYF. This chain connects TRBV7-2 to TRBJ2-3, with D tentatively TRBD2 (6 bases). V gave up 5 bases and J gave up 1 base, with 13 bases separating them. This CDR3 spans 15 amino acids. Germline assignment: CDR1 SGHTA and CDR2 FQGNSA.

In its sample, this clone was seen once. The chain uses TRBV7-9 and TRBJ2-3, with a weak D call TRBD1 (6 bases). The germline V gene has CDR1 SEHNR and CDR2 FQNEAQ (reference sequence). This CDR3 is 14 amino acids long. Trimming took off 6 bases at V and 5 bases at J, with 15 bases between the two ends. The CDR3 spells CASSRVYREDTQYF. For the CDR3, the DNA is TGTGCCAGCAGTCGCGTCTACAGGGAAGATACGCAGTATTTT.

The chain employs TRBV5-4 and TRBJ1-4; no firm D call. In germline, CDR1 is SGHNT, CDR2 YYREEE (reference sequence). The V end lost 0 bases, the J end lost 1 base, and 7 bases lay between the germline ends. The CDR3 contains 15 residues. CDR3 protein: CASSLGRGTNEKLFF. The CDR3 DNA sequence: TGTGCCAGCAGCTTGGGTCGGGGAACTAATGAAAAACTGTTTTTT.